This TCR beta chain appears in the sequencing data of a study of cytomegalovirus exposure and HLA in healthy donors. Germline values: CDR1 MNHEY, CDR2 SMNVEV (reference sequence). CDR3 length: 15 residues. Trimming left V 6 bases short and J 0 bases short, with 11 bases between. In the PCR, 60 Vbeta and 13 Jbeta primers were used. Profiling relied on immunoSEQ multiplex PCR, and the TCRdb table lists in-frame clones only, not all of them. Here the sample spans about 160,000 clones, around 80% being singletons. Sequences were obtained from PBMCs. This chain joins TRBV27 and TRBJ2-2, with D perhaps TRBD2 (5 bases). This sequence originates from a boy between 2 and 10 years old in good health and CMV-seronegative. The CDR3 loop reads CASSPRGTNTGELFF. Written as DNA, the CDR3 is TGTGCCAGCAGCCCACGAGGGACGAACACCGGGGAGCTGTTTTTT.